Presented here are 4 T cell receptor beta chains from one specimen sequenced in a study of T cells in women clearing cervical HPV infection. Profiling relied on immunoSEQ multiplex PCR, and the TCRdb table lists in-frame clones only, not all of them. Its table lists more than 11,000 clones. Material for sequencing was blood buffy coat. These receptors were collected from a woman aged 18 to 69 with a cervical HPV16 infection that either progressed to CIN3+ or cleared (not recorded which).

By frequency, this clone registers medium-sized (0.01 to 0.1%). The read ends 3 residues early relative to the CDR3; the germline J gene fills the gap. This chain uses TRBV18 with TRBJ1-5; D may be TRBD1 (6 bases). Germline V gene data show CDR1 as KGHSH and CDR2 as LQKENI. Trimming pared 5 bases from V and 4 bases from J, leaving 12 bases between. This CDR3 comprises 14 residues. CDR3 amino acids: CASSSTGPNQPQHF. Partial CDR3 DNA: TGTGCCAGCTCATCAACAGGGCCAAATCAGCCC.

Worth noting for this clone: The CDR3 end falls 3 residues outside the read, so it is completed with the germline J gene. The rearrangement uses TRBV7-6 and TRBJ2-5; 7 positions match TRBD1. CDR1 SGHVS and CDR2 FNYEAQ come from the germline V gene. The ends lost 2 bases at V and 7 bases at J; junction bases unmatched: 10. This CDR3 spans 15 amino acids. Here the CDR3 reads CASSLSPDRVGTQYF. Incomplete CDR3 DNA: TGTGCCAGCAGCTTATCCCCCGACAGGGTTGGGACC.

A remark on this clone: Sequencing ends 3 residues short of the CDR3 end; the germline J gene provides the rest. This chain links TRBV5-4 with TRBJ2-5; no reliable D call. CDR1 and CDR2 from the germline V gene are SGHNT and YYREEE (reference sequence). V lost 0 bases and J 5 bases, leaving 5 bases between the germline ends. The length of the CDR3 is 12 residues. CDR3: CASSLDAETQYF. The CDR3 bases that were read are TGTGCCAGCAGCTTGGATGCGGAGACC.

Turning to this clone: The CDR3 extends 3 residues past the end of the read, so its final part is completed from the germline J gene. This chain uses TRBV28 with TRBJ2-1; TRBD2 agrees at 7 bases. CDR1 is MDHEN and CDR2 is SYDVKM in the germline V gene. The junction had 11 bases not matched to a gene; V was cut back by 4 bases and J by 8 bases. This CDR3 has 15 amino acids. Partial CDR3 DNA: TGTGCCAGCAGTTCCCCCTGGGGGGGGGTTTATGAG. Translating it yields CASSSPWGGVYE. The entire CDR3 sequence reads CASSSPWGGVYEQFF.